These T cell receptor beta chains were read from a single sample in a study of CD8+CD57+ T cells in acquired aplastic anemia. Using its own MiXCR run on the reads, TCRdb lists one record per CDR3 protein. The sample has about 470,000 distinct CDR3 sequences; about a third are singletons. The specimen was sorted CD4+, CD8+, or CD8+CD57+ T cells (not recorded which) from PBMCs. These receptors were obtained from a human donor with aplastic anemia. Each CDR3 is given with its conserved first and last residue. A D gene is named only where the DNA matches it firmly. Rows may omit the clone size; those that give it use once, few, many or a size class.

j_gene	abundance	v_gene	d_gene	CDR3nt	CDR3aa
TRBJ1-4	many	TRBV2	-	TGTGCCAGTGTGAGGGATACTAATGAAAAACTGTTTTTT	CASVRDTNEKLFF
TRBJ1-2	few	TRBV5-6	-	TGTGCCAGCAGCTTGGAAGGCAGGGTGGACTATGGCTACACCTTC	CASSLEGRVDYGYTF
TRBJ1-1	few	TRBV7-2	TRBD1	TGTGCCAGCAGCAAGACAGGGGGTAAGGCTGAAGCTTTCTTT	CASSKTGGKAEAFF
TRBJ1-2	-	TRBV20-1	TRBD1	TGCAGTGCGCCCGACAGGGGCCTTAACTATGGCTACACCTTC	CSAPDRGLNYGYTF
TRBJ1-1	-	TRBV9	-	TGTGCCAGCAGCCATAGACAGGCTGAAGCTTTCTTT	CASSHRQAEAFF
TRBJ1-2	few	TRBV10-3	TRBD1	TGTGCCATCAGGCTCACCGGACAGGGCTATGGCTACACCTTC	CAIRLTGQGYGYTF
TRBJ1-5	-	TRBV5-5	-	TGTGCCAGCAGCTTATTCACGAGCAATCAGCCCCAGCATTTT	CASSLFTSNQPQHF
TRBJ1-1	many	TRBV10-3	-	TGTGCCGTCGCGGTGGGTTTAAACACTGAAGCTTTCTTT	CAVAVGLNTEAFF
TRBJ2-3	-	TRBV4-2	TRBD1	TGTGCCAGCAGCCGAGGGACAGGGGGATCAGATACGCAGTATTTT	CASSRGTGGSDTQYF
TRBJ2-3	many	TRBV7-3	-	TGTGCCAGCAGCTTATTGGGCGGCACAGATACGCAGTATTTT	CASSLLGGTDTQYF
TRBJ2-3	few	TRBV11-2	-	TGTGCCAGCAGCTTAGATCGGGATCGGCACAATGAGCAGTATTTT	CASSLDRDRHNEQYF
TRBJ1-4	-	TRBV6-5	-	TGTGCCAGCAGTTCCCAAGGGACACTCACAACTAATGAAAAACTGTTTTTT	CASSSQGTLTTNEKLFF
TRBJ1-4	-	TRBV25-1	-	TGTGCCAGCAGCGTAGGTTGGGGGATTAATGAAAAACTGTTTTTT	CASSVGWGINEKLFF
TRBJ2-7	many	TRBV5-1	-	TGCGCCAGCAGCTTTGGGACCCAGGCCTACGAGCAGTACTTC	CASSFGTQAYEQYF
TRBJ2-7	-	TRBV15	-	TGTGCCACCAGAGGATCAGGGAGGCCGTCCTACGAGCAGTACTTC	CATRGSGRPSYEQYF
TRBJ1-5	few	TRBV2	-	TGTGCCAGCAGTCGAAGGGCGGGGACCATGCCCCAGCATTTT	CASSRRAGTMPQHF
TRBJ1-1	-	TRBV5-1	-	TGCGCCAGCAGCACGATCCTTGGGGGCACTGAAGCTTTCTTT	CASSTILGGTEAFF
TRBJ2-3	-	TRBV10-1	TRBD2	TGTGCCAGCAGCGTCACTAGCGGGAGAGCTGATACGCAGTATTTT	CASSVTSGRADTQYF
TRBJ2-6	many	TRBV15	-	TGTGCCACCAGCAGAGATCAGGTCTCTGGGGCCAACGTCCTGACTTTC	CATSRDQVSGANVLTF
TRBJ1-5	-	TRBV6-1	-	TGTGCCAGCAGTGAAGGGGTGTCGGACAGTTACAATCAGCCCCAGCATTTT	CASSEGVSDSYNQPQHF
TRBJ1-2	many	TRBV9	-	TGTGCCAGCACCCGGGACGGAGGCTACACCTTC	CASTRDGGYTF
TRBJ1-6	many	TRBV9	TRBD1	TGTGCCAGCAGCGTAGGACAGGGTAATTCACCCCTCCACTTT	CASSVGQGNSPLHF
TRBJ2-1	many	TRBV2	TRBD2	TGTGCCAGCAGGGAGACTAGCGGGAGTATCGATGAGCAGTTCTTC	CASRETSGSIDEQFF